This is a list of T cell receptor beta chains from one sample in a study of radiotherapy plus CTLA-4 blockade in lung cancer. Clones were sequenced by immunoSEQ multiplex PCR, and TCRdb holds only the in-frame ones, with some missing. The repertoire includes some 110,000 clones, around 84% of them detected once, and about 3.5% sits in the top ten. The material sequenced was peripheral blood, taken from a patient treated with radiotherapy plus ipilimumab. The source is a human donor with non-small cell lung cancer that progressed on radiotherapy plus ipilimumab. Some clones in this sample may be carry-over from other donors' samples. Both conserved end residues are part of each CDR3.

>TRBV7-3
CASSSPSGELFF
>TRBV27
CASSNGGNYGYTF
>TRBV6-6
CASNVGANEKLFF
>TRBV9
CASSAGAGTSYNEQFF
>TRBV7-9
CASSPVGSSIRTDTQYF
>TRBV6-6
CASSYLAGYQPQHF
>TRBV5-1
CASSLGITDTQYF
>TRBV5-1
CASSFEFLPEKLFF
>TRBV30
CAWRGYRDGYTF
>TRBV7-6
CASSLRPDRGRGYTF
>TRBV5-8
CASSSGTGDYQPQHF